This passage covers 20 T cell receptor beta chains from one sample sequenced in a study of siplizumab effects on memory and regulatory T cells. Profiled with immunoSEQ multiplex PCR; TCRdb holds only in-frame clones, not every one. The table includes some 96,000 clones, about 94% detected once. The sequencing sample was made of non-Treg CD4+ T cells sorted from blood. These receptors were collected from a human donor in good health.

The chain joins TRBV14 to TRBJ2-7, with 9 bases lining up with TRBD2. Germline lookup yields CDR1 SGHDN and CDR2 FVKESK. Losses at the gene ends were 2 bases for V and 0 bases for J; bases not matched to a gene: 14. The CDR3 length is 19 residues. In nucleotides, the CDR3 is TGTGCCAGCAGCCAATTTTCCGGACTAGCGCGTAAAATCTCCTACGAGCAGTACTTC. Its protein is CASSQFSGLARKISYEQYF.

The CDR3 DNA reads as TGTGCCAGCAAACAGGGGGCAGATACGCAGTATTTT. Amino acids: CASKQGADTQYF. The chain employs TRBV2 and TRBJ2-3; TRBD1 agrees at 8 bases. The CDR3 has 12 amino acids. V lost 7 bases, J lost 4 bases, and 1 base stayed unmatched. Germline CDR1 is SNHLY and CDR2 is FYNNEI.

The CDR3 nucleotides read TGTGCCAGCAGTGCGTTCGTCGGGACAATATCTGGAAACACCATATATTTT. Translated: CASSAFVGTISGNTIYF. V usage is TRBV25-1 and J usage is TRBJ1-3, with D tentatively TRBD1 (6 bases). This CDR3 comprises 17 residues. V was pared by 4 bases and J by 1 base, with 17 bases between. Germline CDR1 MGHDK, CDR2 SYGVNS.

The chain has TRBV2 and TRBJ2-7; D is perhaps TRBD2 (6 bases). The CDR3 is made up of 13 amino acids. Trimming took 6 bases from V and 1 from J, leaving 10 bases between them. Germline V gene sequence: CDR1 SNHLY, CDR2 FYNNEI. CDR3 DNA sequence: TGTGCCAGCAGGATTGGACTATCCTACGAGCAGTACTTC. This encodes CASRIGLSYEQYF.

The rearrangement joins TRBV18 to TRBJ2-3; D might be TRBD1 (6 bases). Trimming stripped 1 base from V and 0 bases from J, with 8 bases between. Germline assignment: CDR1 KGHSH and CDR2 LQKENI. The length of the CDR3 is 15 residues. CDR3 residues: CASSPRQASTDTQYF. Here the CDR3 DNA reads TGTGCCAGCTCACCACGACAGGCCAGCACAGATACGCAGTATTTT.

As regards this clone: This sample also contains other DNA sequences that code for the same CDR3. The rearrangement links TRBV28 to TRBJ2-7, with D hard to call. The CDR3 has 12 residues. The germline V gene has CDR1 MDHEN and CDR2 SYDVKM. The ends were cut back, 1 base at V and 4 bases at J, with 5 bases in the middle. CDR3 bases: TGTGCCAGCAGTTTATCGAGATACGAGCAGTACTTC. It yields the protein CASSLSRYEQYF.

The CDR3 sequence: CASSLAVLDTQYF. CDR3 nucleotide sequence: TGTGCCAGCAGCTTAGCTGTATTAGATACGCAGTATTTT. The chain recombines TRBV7-8 with TRBJ2-3; no reliable D call. With 0 bases removed from V and 5 bases from J, the gap between germline ends came to 6 bases. CDR1 is SGHVS, CDR2 FQNEAQ, per germline. The length of the CDR3 is 13 residues.

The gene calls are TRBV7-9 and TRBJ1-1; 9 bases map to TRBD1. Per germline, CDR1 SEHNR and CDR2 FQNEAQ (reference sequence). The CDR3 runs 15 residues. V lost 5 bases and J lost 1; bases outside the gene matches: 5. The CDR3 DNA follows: TGTGCCAGCAGCAGGGACAGGGCAAGGAACACTGAAGCTTTCTTT. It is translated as CASSRDRARNTEAFF. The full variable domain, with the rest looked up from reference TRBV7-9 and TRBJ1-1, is DTGVSQNPRHKITKRGQNVTFRCDPISEHNRLYWYRQTLGQGPEFLTYFQNEAQLEKSRLLSDRFSAERPKGSFSTLEIQRTEQGDSAMYLCASSRDRARNTEAFFGQGTRLTVV.

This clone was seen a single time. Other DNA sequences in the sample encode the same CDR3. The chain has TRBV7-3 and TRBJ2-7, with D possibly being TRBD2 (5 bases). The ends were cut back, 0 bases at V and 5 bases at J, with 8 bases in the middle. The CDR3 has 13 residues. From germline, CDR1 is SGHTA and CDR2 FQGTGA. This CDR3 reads CASSLTRADEQYF. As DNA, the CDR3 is TGTGCCAGCAGCTTAACGAGGGCGGACGAGCAGTACTTC.

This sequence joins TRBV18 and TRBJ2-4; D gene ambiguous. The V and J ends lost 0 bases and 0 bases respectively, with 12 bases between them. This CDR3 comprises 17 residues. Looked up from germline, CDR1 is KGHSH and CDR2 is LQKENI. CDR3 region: CASSPPSGQLAKNIQYF. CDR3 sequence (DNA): TGTGCCAGCTCACCACCATCCGGCCAGCTAGCCAAAAACATTCAGTACTTC.

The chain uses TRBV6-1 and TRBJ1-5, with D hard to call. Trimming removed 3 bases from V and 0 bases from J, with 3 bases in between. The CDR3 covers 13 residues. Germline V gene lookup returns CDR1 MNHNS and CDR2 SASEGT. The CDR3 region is CASSDYSNQPQHF. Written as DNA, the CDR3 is TGTGCCAGCAGTGATTATAGCAATCAGCCCCAGCATTTT.

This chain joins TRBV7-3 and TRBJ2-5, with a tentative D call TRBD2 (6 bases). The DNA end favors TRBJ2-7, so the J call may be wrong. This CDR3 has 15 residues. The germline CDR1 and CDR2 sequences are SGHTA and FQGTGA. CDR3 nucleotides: TGTGCCAGCGCCCCAAGTTCAGGGAGGACCTACGAGCAGTACTTC. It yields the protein CASAPSSGRTYEQYF.

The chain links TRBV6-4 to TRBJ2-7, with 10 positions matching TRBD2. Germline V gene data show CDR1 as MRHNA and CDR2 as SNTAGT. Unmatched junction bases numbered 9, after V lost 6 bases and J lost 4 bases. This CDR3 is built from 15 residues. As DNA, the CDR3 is TGTGCCAGCAGACTAAAGCCTAGCGGGAGTTACGAGCAGTACTTC. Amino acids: CASRLKPSGSYEQYF.

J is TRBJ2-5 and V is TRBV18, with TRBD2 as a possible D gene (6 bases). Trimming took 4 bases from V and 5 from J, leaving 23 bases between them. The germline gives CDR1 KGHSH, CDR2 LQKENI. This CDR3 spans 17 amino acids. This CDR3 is CASSLQTSSGTGETQYF. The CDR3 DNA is TGTGCCAGCTCACTACAAACATCTTCAGGGACTGGGGAGACCCAGTACTTC. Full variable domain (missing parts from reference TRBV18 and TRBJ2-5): NAGVMQNPRHLVRRRGQEARLRCSPMKGHSHVYWYRQLPEEGLKFMVYLQKENIIDESGMPKERFSAEFPKEGPSILRIQQVVRGDSAAYFCASSLQTSSGTGETQYFGPGTRLLVL.

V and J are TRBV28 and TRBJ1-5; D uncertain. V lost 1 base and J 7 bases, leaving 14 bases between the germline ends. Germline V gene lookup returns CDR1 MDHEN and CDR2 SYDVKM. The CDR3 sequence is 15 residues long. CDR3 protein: CASSLSGEGRQPQHF. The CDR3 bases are TGTGCCAGCAGTTTATCCGGGGAAGGGAGGCAGCCCCAGCATTTT. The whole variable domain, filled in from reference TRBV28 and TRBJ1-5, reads DVKVTQSSRYLVKRTGEKVFLECVQDMDHENMFWYRQDPGLGLRLIYFSYDVKMKEKGDIPEGYSVSREKKERFSLILESASTNQTSMYLCASSLSGEGRQPQHFGDGTRLSIL.

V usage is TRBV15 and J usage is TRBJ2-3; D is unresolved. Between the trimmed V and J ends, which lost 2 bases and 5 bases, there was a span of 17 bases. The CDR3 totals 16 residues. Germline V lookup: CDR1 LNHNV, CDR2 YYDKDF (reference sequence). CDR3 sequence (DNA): TGTGCCACCAGCAGACGTCGTGGGATAACGGTAGATACGCAGTATTTT. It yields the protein CATSRRRGITVDTQYF.

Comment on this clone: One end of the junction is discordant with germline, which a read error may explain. The CDR3 here is CAGRGLSETQYF. CDR3 coding DNA: TGTGCCGGCAGGGGACTCTCAGAGACGCAGTATTTT. The gene calls are TRBV6-1 and TRBJ2-3; tentatively, D is TRBD1 or TRBD2 (6 bases each). From germline, CDR1 is MNHNS and CDR2 SASEGT. The CDR3 is 12 amino acids.

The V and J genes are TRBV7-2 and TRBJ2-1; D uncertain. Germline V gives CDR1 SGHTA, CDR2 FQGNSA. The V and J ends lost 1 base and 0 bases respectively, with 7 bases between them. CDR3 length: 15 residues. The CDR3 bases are TGTGCCAGCAGCTTAGACTCTAGCTCCTACAATGAGCAGTTCTTC. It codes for CASSLDSSSYNEQFF.

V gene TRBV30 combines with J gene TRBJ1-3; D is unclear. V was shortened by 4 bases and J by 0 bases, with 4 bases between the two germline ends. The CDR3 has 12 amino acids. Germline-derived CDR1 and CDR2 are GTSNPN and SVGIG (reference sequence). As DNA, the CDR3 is TGTGCCTGGAATCCCTCTGGAAACACCATATATTTT. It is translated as CAWNPSGNTIYF.

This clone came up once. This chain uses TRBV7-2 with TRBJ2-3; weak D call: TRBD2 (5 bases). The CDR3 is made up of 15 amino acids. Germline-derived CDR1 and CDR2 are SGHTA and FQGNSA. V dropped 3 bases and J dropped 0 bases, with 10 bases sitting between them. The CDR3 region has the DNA TGTGCCAGCAGCTTGGGGAGTACTAGCACAGATACGCAGTATTTT. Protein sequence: CASSLGSTSTDTQYF.